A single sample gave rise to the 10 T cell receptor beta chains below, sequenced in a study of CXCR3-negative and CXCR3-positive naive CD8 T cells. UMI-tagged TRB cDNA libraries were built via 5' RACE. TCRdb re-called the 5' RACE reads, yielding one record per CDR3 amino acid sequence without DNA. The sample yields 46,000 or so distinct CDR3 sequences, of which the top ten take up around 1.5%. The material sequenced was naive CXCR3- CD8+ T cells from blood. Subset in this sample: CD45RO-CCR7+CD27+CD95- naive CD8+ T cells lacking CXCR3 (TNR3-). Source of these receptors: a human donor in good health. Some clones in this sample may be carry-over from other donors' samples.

The CDR3 reads CASRAGTGGDGYTF. The gene calls are TRBV12-3 or TRBV12-4 and TRBJ1-2; without DNA, the TCRdb call of TRBD1 cannot be checked. CDR3 length: 14 residues.

This CDR3 reads CASIGRTAAETQYF. The chain couples TRBV2 to TRBJ2-5; there is no DNA to check the TCRdb D call of TRBD1. CDR1 is SNHLY, CDR2 FYNNEI, per germline. The CDR3 sequence is 14 residues long.

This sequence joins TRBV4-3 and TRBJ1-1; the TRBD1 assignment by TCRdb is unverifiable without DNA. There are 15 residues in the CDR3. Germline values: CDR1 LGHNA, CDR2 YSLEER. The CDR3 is CASSHGTGRNTEAFF.

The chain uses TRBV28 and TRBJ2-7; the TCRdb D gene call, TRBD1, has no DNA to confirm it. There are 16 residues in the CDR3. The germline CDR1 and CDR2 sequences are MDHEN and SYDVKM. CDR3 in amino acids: CASSIFDSYPPYEQYF.

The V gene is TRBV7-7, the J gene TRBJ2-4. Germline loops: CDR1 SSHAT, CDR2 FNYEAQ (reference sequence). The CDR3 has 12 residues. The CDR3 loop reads CASSNQYVIQYF.

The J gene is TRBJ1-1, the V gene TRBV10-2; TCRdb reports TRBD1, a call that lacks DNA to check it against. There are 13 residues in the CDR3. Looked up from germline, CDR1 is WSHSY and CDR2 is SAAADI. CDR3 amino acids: CASSIDRGTEAFF.

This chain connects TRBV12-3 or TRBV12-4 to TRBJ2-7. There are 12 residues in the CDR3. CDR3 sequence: CASSRRRDEQYF.

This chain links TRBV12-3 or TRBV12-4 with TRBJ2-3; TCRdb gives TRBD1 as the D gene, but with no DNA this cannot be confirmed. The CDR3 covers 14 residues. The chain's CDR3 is CASGATGVTDTQYF.

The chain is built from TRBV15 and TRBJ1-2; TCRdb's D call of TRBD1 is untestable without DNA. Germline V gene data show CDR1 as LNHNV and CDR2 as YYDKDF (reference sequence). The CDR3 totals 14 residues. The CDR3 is CATSKGTEVGGYTF.

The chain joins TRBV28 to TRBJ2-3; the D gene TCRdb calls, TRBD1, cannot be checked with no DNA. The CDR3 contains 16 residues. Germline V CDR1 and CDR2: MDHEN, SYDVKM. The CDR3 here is CASSRGQGARTDTQYF.